These T cell receptor beta chains were read from a single sample in a study of blood T cells in healthy people across ages. MiXCR was run by TCRdb on the 5' RACE reads, yielding one entry per CDR3 protein. The sample includes about 680,000 distinct CDR3 sequences, 49% seen only once; the top ten take under 35%. The specimen sequenced was blood. The source of these receptors is a woman aged 60-70 years in good health. CDR3s include the opening cysteine and the closing phenylalanine or tryptophan. D genes are given only for firm matches. Where a row states a size, it is once, few, many or the class of an expanded clone; other rows omit it.

size	D	V	J	CDR3	DNA
NA	NA	TRBV28	TRBJ1-6	CASSFYRSPLHF	TGTGCCAGCAGTTTTTACCGATCACCCCTCCACTTT
few	NA	TRBV4-1	TRBJ2-7	CASSQGGSFAYEQYF	TGCGCCAGCAGCCAAGGTGGCAGCTTCGCCTACGAGCAGTACTTC
NA	NA	TRBV21-1	TRBJ2-5	CASSERSIPTGVSEETQYF	TGTGCCAGCAGCGAAAGGTCGATACCCACAGGGGTTTCGGAAGAGACCCAGTACTTC
once	NA	TRBV3-1	TRBJ2-2	CASRPGGGLGTGELFF	TGTGCCAGCAGACCTGGAGGGGGCCTTGGGACCGGGGAGCTGTTTTTT
NA	NA	TRBV4-3	TRBJ1-4	CASSPSYTATNEKLFF	TGCGCCAGCAGCCCGAGCTACACTGCAACTAATGAAAAACTGTTTTTT
few	NA	TRBV3-1	TRBJ1-2	CASSQDRVYGYTF	TGTGCCAGCAGCCAAGATCGTGTTTATGGCTACACCTTC
few	TRBD2	TRBV2	TRBJ2-5	CASRRKVGLAEETQYF	TGTGCCAGCAGGCGGAAGGTGGGACTAGCGGAAGAGACCCAGTACTTC
NA	TRBD2	TRBV27	TRBJ2-1	CASSYSGSPSSEQFF	TGTGCCAGCAGTTATAGCGGGAGCCCCTCAAGTGAGCAGTTCTTC
few	TRBD1	TRBV6-6	TRBJ2-1	CASSYSEGTGFF	TGTGCCAGCAGTTACTCGGAAGGGACAGGGTTCTTC
few	NA	TRBV15	TRBJ2-3	CATSRGGVNTQYF	TGTGCCACCAGCAGAGGAGGGGTTAATACGCAGTATTTT
few	TRBD2	TRBV29-1	TRBJ2-3	CSVEEGGFSTDTQYF	TGCAGCGTTGAAGAGGGAGGGTTCAGCACAGATACGCAGTATTTT
NA	TRBD2	TRBV6-2/TRBV6-3	TRBJ2-1	CASSYTSGRYNEQFF	TGTGCCAGCAGTTACACTAGCGGGAGGTACAATGAGCAGTTCTTC
NA	TRBD1	TRBV12-3/TRBV12-4	TRBJ2-1	CASSSGQGRFDEQFF	TGTGCCAGCAGTTCAGGACAGGGTCGATTCGATGAGCAGTTCTTC
NA	NA	TRBV21-1	TRBJ2-7	CASSKGAGLTYEQYF	TGTGCCAGCAGCAAAGGAGCAGGTCTAACCTACGAGCAGTACTTC
NA	NA	TRBV28	TRBJ2-6	CASTPSRGSGANVLTF	TGTGCCAGCACCCCCTCCCGGGGATCTGGGGCCAACGTCCTGACTTTC
NA	NA	TRBV19	TRBJ2-2	CASSMYSLNTGELFF	TGTGCCAGTAGTATGTACAGCCTGAACACCGGGGAGCTGTTTTTT
few	NA	TRBV20-1	TRBJ2-7	CSAENYEQYF	TGCAGTGCTGAGAACTACGAGCAGTACTTC
NA	TRBD2	TRBV6-2/TRBV6-3	TRBJ2-1	CASSYSTRLAGNEQFF	TGTGCCAGCAGTTACAGTACGCGGCTAGCGGGAAATGAGCAGTTCTTC
once	TRBD2	TRBV20-1	TRBJ2-7	CSASGRASYNEQYF	TGCAGTGCTAGCGGGAGGGCCTCCTACAATGAGCAGTACTTC
few	NA	TRBV7-8	TRBJ1-2	CASSFEGDLYGYTF	TGTGCCAGCAGCTTTGAAGGCGACCTCTATGGCTACACCTTC
NA	TRBD2	TRBV20-1	TRBJ2-3	CSASVAGGPTDTQYF	TGCAGTGCTAGCGTAGCGGGAGGGCCCACAGATACGCAGTATTTT
few	NA	TRBV10-3	TRBJ2-7	CAISETKEQYF	TGTGCCATCAGTGAGACGAAAGAGCAGTACTTC
NA	NA	TRBV7-9	TRBJ1-2	CASSGTGTPTYGYTF	TGTGCCAGCAGCGGAACCGGGACACCTACTTATGGCTACACCTTC